This entry concerns a single T cell receptor (beta chain). Its antigen is unidentified. Assay used: immunoSEQ multiplex PCR; TCRdb lists only in-frame clones, some missing. The table lists 65,000 or so clones, 75% to 90% of them singletons. The source of the sample is a study of OX40 agonist ivuxolimab in advanced cancers. Study-level points and caveats: Dose levels from 0.1 to 3.0 mg/kg saw CD4+ and CD8+ blood T cells expand clonally by week 6. No antigen was identified for the clonally expanded peripheral T cells.

V was clipped by 3 bases and J by 4 bases, with 10 bases between them. Germline V gene lookup returns CDR1 SGDLS and CDR2 YYNGEE. This CDR3 contains 13 residues. V usage is TRBV9 and J usage is TRBJ1-1; D not certain. This clonotype was sampled from an adult with an advanced solid tumor such as melanoma, head and neck, liver or kidney cancer. Material: CD4+ or CD8+ T cells sorted from blood, obtained in a trial of the OX40 agonist ivuxolimab. In nucleotides, the CDR3 is TGTGCCAGCAGCGGGGCCCGGGGCACTGAAGCTTTCTTT. The encoded protein is CASSGARGTEAFF. Full variable domain (missing parts from reference TRBV9 and TRBJ1-1): DSGVTQTPKHLITATGQRVTLRCSPRSGDLSVYWYQQSLDQGLQFLIQYYNGEERAKGNILERFSAQQFPDLHSELNLSSLELGDSALYFCASSGARGTEAFFGQGTRLTVV.